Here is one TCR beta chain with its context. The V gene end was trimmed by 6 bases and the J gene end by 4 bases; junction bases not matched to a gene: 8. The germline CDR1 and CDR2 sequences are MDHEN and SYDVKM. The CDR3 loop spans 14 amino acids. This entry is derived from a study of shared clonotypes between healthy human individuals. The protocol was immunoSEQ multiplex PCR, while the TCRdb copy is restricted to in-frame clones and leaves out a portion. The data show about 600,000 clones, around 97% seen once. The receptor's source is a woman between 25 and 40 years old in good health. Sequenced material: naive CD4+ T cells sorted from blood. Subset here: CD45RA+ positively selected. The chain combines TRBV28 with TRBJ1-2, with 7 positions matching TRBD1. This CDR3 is CASRNTGEIYGYTF. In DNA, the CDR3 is TGTGCCAGCAGAAACACAGGGGAGATCTATGGCTACACCTTC.